Listed below are T cell receptor beta chains from one sample, sequenced in a study of CD8 T cells in ankylosing spondylitis. TCRdb fed the 5' RACE reads into MiXCR, producing one record per CDR3 protein. The profile covers some 200,000 distinct CDR3 sequences, with over 10% appearing a single time and approximately 15% taken by the ten largest. Material: blood, either unsorted or a sorted T cell fraction (not recorded which). These receptors were collected from a male donor with ankylosing spondylitis or in good health (not recorded which). The CDR3 runs from the conserved cysteine through the conserved F or W. Each record gives: J gene, V gene, D gene, clone size, CDR3 protein, CDR3 DNA. The D gene is left open where the match is weak. Part of the rows lack a size; the others show once, few, many or a class for expanded clones.

TRBJ2-1	TRBV12-3/TRBV12-4	TRBD2	many	CASSWGLAGLEQFF	TGTGCCAGCAGTTGGGGACTAGCGGGTTTAGAGCAGTTCTTC
TRBJ2-1	TRBV20-1	NA	few	CSARDLDGLPINEQFF	TGCAGTGCTAGAGATCTGGACGGGCTACCTATCAATGAGCAGTTCTTC
TRBJ2-3	TRBV7-2	TRBD2	many	CASSLLLAGTDTQYF	TGTGCCAGCAGCTTACTACTAGCGGGCACAGATACGCAGTATTTT
TRBJ2-5	TRBV7-9	NA	NA	CASSLQIPQETQYF	TGTGCCAGCAGCCTACAAATCCCCCAAGAGACCCAGTACTTC
TRBJ1-2	TRBV3-1	TRBD1	few	CASSQPGWDSRYGYTF	TGTGCCAGCAGCCAACCGGGCTGGGACAGTCGCTATGGCTACACCTTC
TRBJ2-1	TRBV6-1	TRBD2	few	CASSESSGGVNEQFF	TGTGCCAGCAGTGAAAGTAGCGGGGGGGTCAATGAGCAGTTCTTC
TRBJ2-5	TRBV20-1	TRBD2	few	CSARDKDSGLQETQYF	TGCAGTGCTAGAGATAAGGATAGCGGGCTCCAAGAGACCCAGTACTTC
TRBJ2-7	TRBV18	NA	NA	CASSHVATDDYEQYF	TGTGCCAGCTCCCACGTTGCGACAGACGACTACGAGCAGTACTTC
TRBJ2-2	TRBV10-1	NA	NA	CASSESRDSPGAGELFF	TGCGCCAGCAGTGAGTCTCGGGACTCCCCAGGGGCCGGGGAGCTGTTTTTT
TRBJ1-5	TRBV12-5	TRBD1	few	CASGWTGYNQPQHF	TGTGCTAGTGGTTGGACAGGGTACAATCAGCCCCAGCATTTT
TRBJ2-2	TRBV27	NA	few	CASSSTDNTGELFF	TGTGCCAGCAGTTCGACAGATAATACCGGGGAGCTGTTTTTT
TRBJ2-7	TRBV4-1	TRBD2	NA	CASSQDRAGTSREQYF	TGCGCCAGCAGCCAAGATCGAGCGGGAACATCTCGTGAGCAGTACTTC
TRBJ2-7	TRBV6-5	NA	NA	CASSFGTGDSYEQYF	TGTGCCAGCAGTTTTGGGACTGGAGACTCCTACGAGCAGTACTTC
TRBJ2-1	TRBV5-1	NA	many	CASSGRNEQFF	TGCGCCAGCAGCGGTAGAAATGAGCAGTTCTTC
TRBJ2-7	TRBV12-3/TRBV12-4	NA	many	CASSPWGVAYEQYF	TGTGCCAGCAGTCCGTGGGGGGTTGCCTACGAGCAGTACTTC
TRBJ2-1	TRBV3-1	TRBD2	NA	CASSHLKRGPYNEQFF	TGTGCCAGCAGCCATTTGAAGCGGGGGCCCTACAATGAGCAGTTCTTC
TRBJ2-1	TRBV27	NA	NA	CASSFQVYNEQFF	TGTGCCAGCAGTTTTCAAGTTTACAATGAGCAGTTCTTC
TRBJ2-7	TRBV7-9	NA	few	CASSFTYEQYF	TGTGCCAGCAGCTTTACCTACGAGCAGTACTTC
TRBJ2-7	TRBV30	TRBD2	NA	CAWSRRGNEQYF	TGTGCCTGGAGTAGGCGGGGGAACGAGCAGTACTTC
TRBJ2-1	TRBV2	TRBD1	few	CASREIGRTGEDEQFF	TGTGCCAGCAGGGAGATCGGCAGGACAGGAGAAGATGAGCAGTTCTTC
TRBJ2-1	TRBV6-5	NA	NA	CASSYADEQFF	TGTGCCAGCAGTTACGCGGATGAGCAGTTCTTC
TRBJ1-1	TRBV30	TRBD1	once	CAWSVINRGHTEAFF	TGTGCCTGGAGTGTGATAAACAGGGGGCATACTGAAGCTTTCTTT
TRBJ2-7	TRBV5-1	TRBD2	NA	CASRPGGLYEQYF	TGCGCCAGCAGGCCGGGAGGACTCTACGAGCAGTACTTC
TRBJ2-2	TRBV24-1	NA	NA	CATSEHRVGLGGELFF	TGTGCCACCAGTGAACACAGGGTCGGACTAGGCGGGGAGCTGTTTTTT
TRBJ2-1	TRBV7-2	TRBD2	many	CASSLDRTRGGYEQFF	TGTGCCAGCAGCTTAGATCGCACGCGGGGGGGATATGAGCAGTTCTTC
TRBJ2-1	TRBV6-1	NA	few	CASRPQGPGLAYNEQFF	TGTGCCAGCAGACCACAGGGGCCGGGACTAGCCTACAATGAGCAGTTCTTC
TRBJ2-1	TRBV24-1	TRBD1	few	CATSEQGASYNEQFF	TGTGCCACCAGTGAACAGGGGGCCTCCTACAATGAGCAGTTCTTC
TRBJ2-3	TRBV2	NA	NA	CASIGQITDTQYF	TGTGCCAGCATCGGTCAGATCACAGATACGCAGTATTTT
TRBJ2-5	TRBV27	TRBD1	NA	CASSLGRGKGETQYF	TGTGCCAGCAGTTTAGGCAGGGGGAAGGGAGAGACCCAGTACTTC
TRBJ2-7	TRBV11-2	TRBD2	NA	CASSFSSTGGLAVYEQYF	TGTGCCAGCAGCTTTTCTAGTACGGGCGGACTAGCGGTCTACGAGCAGTACTTC
TRBJ2-7	TRBV5-6	NA	NA	CASSLVLSYEQYF	TGTGCCAGCAGCTTGGTCCTCTCCTACGAGCAGTACTTC
TRBJ1-3	TRBV12-3/TRBV12-4	NA	many	CASSLGPGNTIYF	TGTGCCAGCAGTTTGGGCCCTGGAAACACCATATATTTT
TRBJ2-2	TRBV12-5	TRBD1	once	CASGLGQGRTGELFF	TGTGCTAGTGGTCTAGGACAGGGTCGCACCGGGGAGCTGTTTTTT
TRBJ1-2	TRBV20-1	TRBD1	NA	CSAPGIGGPYGYTF	TGCAGTGCTCCTGGGATAGGGGGCCCCTATGGCTACACCTTC
TRBJ2-2	TRBV4-1	NA	many	CASSQVEVTGELFF	TGCGCCAGCAGCCAAGTTGAAGTAACCGGGGAGCTGTTTTTT
TRBJ2-7	TRBV27	NA	NA	CASGPGDRYEQYF	TGTGCCAGCGGCCCCGGAGACCGCTACGAGCAGTACTTC
TRBJ2-7	TRBV14	TRBD1	NA	CASSQGFPGQGLYEQYF	TGTGCCAGCAGCCAAGGATTCCCGGGACAGGGTCTATACGAGCAGTACTTC
TRBJ1-1	TRBV5-1	NA	few	CASSVNRMNTEAFF	TGCGCCAGCAGCGTAAACAGGATGAACACTGAAGCTTTCTTT
TRBJ2-1	TRBV6-1	TRBD2	few	CASIPWGVSGRLDEQFF	TGTGCCAGCATCCCCTGGGGGGTTAGCGGGAGGCTCGATGAGCAGTTCTTC
TRBJ2-5	TRBV4-1	TRBD2	many	CASSQDRGEIQETQYF	TGCGCCAGCAGCCAAGATCGGGGGGAGATACAAGAGACCCAGTACTTC
TRBJ1-1	TRBV6-6	TRBD1	NA	CASSYGGTGEAFF	TGTGCCAGCAGTTACGGAGGGACAGGGGAAGCTTTCTTT